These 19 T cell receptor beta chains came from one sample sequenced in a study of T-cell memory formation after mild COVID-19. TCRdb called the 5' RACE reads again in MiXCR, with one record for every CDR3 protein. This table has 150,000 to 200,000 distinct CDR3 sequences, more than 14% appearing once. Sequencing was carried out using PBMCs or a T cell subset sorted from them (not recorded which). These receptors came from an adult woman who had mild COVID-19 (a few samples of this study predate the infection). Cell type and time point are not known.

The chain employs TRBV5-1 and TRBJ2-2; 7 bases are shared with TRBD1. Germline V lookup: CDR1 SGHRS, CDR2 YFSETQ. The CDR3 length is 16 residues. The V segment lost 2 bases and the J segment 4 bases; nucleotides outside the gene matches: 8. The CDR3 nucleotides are TGCGCCAGCAGCTTAGAACGGACAGGTTCCACCGGGGAGCTGTTTTTT. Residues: CASSLERTGSTGELFF.

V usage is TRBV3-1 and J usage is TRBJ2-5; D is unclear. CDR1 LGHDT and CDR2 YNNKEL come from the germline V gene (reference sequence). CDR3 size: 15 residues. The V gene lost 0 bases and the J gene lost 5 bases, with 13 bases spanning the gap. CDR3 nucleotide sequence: TGTGCCAGCAGCCAAGATGAGGTAGTGAAGGAGACCCAGTACTTC. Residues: CASSQDEVVKETQYF.

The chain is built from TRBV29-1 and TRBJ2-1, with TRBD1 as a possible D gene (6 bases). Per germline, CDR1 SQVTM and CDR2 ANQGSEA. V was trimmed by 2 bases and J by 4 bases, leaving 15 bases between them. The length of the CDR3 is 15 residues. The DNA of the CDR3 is TGCAGCGTTGAATTTGGGGGCTCCATATACAATGAGCAGTTCTTC. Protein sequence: CSVEFGGSIYNEQFF.

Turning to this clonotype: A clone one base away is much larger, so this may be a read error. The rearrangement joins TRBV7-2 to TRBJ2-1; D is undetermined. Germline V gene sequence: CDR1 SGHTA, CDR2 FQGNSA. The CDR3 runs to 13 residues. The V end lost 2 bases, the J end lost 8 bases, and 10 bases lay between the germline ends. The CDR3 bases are TGTGCCAGCAGCTTATTTGGGTTGGATGAGCAGTTCTTC. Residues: CASSLFGLDEQFF.

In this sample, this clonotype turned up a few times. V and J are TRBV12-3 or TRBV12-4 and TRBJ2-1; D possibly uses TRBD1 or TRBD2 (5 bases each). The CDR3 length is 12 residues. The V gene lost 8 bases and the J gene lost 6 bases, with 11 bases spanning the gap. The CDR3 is CASRGRGNEQFF. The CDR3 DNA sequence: TGTGCCAGCCGGGGACGGGGCAATGAGCAGTTCTTC.

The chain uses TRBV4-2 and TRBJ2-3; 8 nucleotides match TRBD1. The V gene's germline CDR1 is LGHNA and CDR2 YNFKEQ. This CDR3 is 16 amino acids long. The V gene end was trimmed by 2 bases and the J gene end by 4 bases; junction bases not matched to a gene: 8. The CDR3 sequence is CASSQKLQGDADTQYF. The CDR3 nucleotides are TGTGCCAGCAGCCAAAAGCTACAGGGGGACGCAGATACGCAGTATTTT.

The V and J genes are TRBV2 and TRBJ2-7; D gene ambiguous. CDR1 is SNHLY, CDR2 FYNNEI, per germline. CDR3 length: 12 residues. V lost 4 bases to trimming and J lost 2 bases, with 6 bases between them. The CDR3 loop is CASSVVPYEQYF. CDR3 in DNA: TGTGCCAGCAGTGTTGTCCCCTACGAGCAGTACTTC.

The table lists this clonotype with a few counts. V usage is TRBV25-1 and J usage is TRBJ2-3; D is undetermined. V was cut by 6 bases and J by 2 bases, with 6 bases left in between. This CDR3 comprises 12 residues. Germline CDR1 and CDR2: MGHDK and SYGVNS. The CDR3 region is CASRGFTDTQYF. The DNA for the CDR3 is TGTGCCAGCAGGGGGTTCACAGATACGCAGTATTTT.

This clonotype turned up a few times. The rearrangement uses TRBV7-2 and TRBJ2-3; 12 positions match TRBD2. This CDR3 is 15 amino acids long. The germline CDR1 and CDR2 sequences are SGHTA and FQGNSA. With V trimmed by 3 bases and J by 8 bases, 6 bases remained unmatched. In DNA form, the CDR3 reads TGTGCCAGCAGCTTTCTAGCGGGGGGGCCGGGTACGCAGTATTTT. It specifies CASSFLAGGPGTQYF.

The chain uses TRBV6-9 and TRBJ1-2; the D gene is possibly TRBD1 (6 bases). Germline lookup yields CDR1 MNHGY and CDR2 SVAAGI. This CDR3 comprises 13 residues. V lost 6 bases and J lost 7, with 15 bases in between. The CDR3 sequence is CASRQGLGGGYTF. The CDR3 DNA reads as TGTGCCAGCAGACAGGGTCTGGGAGGTGGCTACACCTTC.

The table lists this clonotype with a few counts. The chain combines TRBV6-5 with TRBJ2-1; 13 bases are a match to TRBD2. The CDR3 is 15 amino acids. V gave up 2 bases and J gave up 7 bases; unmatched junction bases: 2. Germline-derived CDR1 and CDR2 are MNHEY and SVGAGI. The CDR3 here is CASSYGTSGVNEQFF. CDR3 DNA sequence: TGTGCCAGCAGTTACGGGACTAGCGGGGTAAATGAGCAGTTCTTC.

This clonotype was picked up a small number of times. The CDR3, as DNA: TGCAGTGCTTCTGAGAACTCTGGGGCCAACGTCCTGACTTTC. It yields the protein CSASENSGANVLTF. The chain links TRBV20-1 to TRBJ2-6; D is uncertain. The CDR3 totals 14 residues. Per the germline V gene, CDR1 is DFQATT and CDR2 is SNEGSKA (reference sequence). V gave up 5 bases and J gave up 0 bases, with 8 bases separating them.

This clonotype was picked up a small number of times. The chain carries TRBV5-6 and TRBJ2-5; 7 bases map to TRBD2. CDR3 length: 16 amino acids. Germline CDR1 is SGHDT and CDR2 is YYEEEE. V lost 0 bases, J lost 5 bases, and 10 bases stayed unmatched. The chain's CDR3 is CASSLVGTTHRETQYF. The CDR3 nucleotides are TGTGCCAGCAGCTTGGTTGGGACTACCCATCGGGAGACCCAGTACTTC. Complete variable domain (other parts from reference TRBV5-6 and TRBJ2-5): DAGVTQSPTHLIKTRGQQVTLRCSPKSGHDTVSWYQQALGQGPQFIFQYYEEEERQRGNFPDRFSGHQFPNYSSELNVNALLLGDSALYLCASSLVGTTHRETQYFGPGTRLLVL.

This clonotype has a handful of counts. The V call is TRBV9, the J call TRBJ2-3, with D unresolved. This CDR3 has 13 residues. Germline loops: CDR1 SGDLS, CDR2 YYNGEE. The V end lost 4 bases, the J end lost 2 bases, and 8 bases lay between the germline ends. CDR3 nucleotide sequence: TGTGCCAGCAGCCTTCGACCCACAGATACGCAGTATTTT. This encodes CASSLRPTDTQYF. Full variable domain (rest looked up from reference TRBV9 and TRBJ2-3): DSGVTQTPKHLITATGQRVTLRCSPRSGDLSVYWYQQSLDQGLQFLIQYYNGEERAKGNILERFSAQQFPDLHSELNLSSLELGDSALYFCASSLRPTDTQYFGPGTRLTVL.

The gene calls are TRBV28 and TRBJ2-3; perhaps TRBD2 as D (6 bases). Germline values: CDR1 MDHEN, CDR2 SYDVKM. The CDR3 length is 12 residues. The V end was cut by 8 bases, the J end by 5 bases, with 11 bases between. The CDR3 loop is CASGGWRDTQYF. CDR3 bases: TGTGCCAGCGGGGGGTGGAGAGATACGCAGTATTTT.

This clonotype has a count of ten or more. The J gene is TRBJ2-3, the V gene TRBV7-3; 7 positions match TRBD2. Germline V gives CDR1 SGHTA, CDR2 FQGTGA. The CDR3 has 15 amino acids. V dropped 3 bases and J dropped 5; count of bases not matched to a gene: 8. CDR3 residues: CASSLLGGREDTQYF. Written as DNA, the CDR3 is TGTGCCAGCAGCTTGTTGGGAGGGAGGGAAGATACGCAGTATTTT. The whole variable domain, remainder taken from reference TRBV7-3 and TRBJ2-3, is GAGVSQTPSNKVTEKGKYVELRCDPISGHTALYWYRQSLGQGPEFLIYFQGTGAADDSGLPNDRFFAVRPEGSVSTLKIQRTERGDSAVYLCASSLLGGREDTQYFGPGTRLTVL.

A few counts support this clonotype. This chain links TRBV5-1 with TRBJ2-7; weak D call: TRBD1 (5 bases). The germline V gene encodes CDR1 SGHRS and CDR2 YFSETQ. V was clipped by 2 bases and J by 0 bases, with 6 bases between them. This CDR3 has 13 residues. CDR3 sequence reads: CASSFDSSYEQYF. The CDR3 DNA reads TGCGCCAGCAGCTTTGACAGCTCCTACGAGCAGTACTTC.

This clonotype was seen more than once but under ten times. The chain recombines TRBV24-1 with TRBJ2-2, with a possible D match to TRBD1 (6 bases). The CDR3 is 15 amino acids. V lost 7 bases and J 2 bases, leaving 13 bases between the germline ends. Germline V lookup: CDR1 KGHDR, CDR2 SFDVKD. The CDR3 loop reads CATSELRGNTGELFF. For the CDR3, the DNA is TGTGCCACCAGCGAGCTCAGGGGAAACACCGGGGAGCTGTTTTTT.

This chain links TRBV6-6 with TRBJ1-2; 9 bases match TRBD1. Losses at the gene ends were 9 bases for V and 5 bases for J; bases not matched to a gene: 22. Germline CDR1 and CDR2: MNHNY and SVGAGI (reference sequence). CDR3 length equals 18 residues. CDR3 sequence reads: CASKSPNRGLEPLYGYTF. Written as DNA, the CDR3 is TGTGCCAGTAAAAGCCCCAACAGGGGGCTCGAACCTTTGTATGGCTACACCTTC.